The clone carrying this T cell receptor beta chain has only a few counts. As yet, its antigen is unknown. This record comes from a study of post-analysis software for immune sequencing data. Study conclusions and caveats: The five TRBV segments detected at higher frequency in patients than in controls included TRBV5-6, TRBV5-1 and TRBV20-1. Patients with multiple sclerosis recorded significantly lower normalized Chao1 diversity than controls, the study found. By F measure, samples from a shared preparation batch strongly co-clustered.

Germline CDR1 reads SSHAT; CDR2 reads FNYEAQ (reference sequence). Between the trimmed V and J ends, which lost 5 bases and 1 base, there was a span of 14 bases. The CDR3 covers 15 residues. Incorporated into the TCR beta cDNA libraries were unique molecular identifiers, which served to reduce PCR and sequencing biases. cDNA molecules numbering about 470,000 came from approximately 0.91 to 9.4 million T cells. TCRdb re-called the PCR reads through MiXCR, storing one row per CDR3 protein. In the table there are about 430,000 distinct CDR3 sequences, approximately 39% of which are singletons. The chain carries TRBV7-7 and TRBJ2-5; the D gene is possibly TRBD1 (5 bases). The receptor comes from a girl aged 2 to 10 with multiple sclerosis. Sequencing input: blood. CDR3 bases: TGTGCCAGCAGCCACTCCAGGGTCCTCCAAGAGACCCAGTACTTC. It is translated as CASSHSRVLQETQYF.